This TCR beta chain is from a study of cytomegalovirus exposure and HLA in healthy donors. On the study more broadly: Ancestry clustering placed about 80% of around 400 genotyped donors in the Caucasian-associated cluster.

The study's findings and limits: Immune exposure information comprised only CMV serostatus. Several top significant clusters appeared, in a later analysis, to be linked to common viral pathogens.

In the PCR, 60 Vbeta and 13 Jbeta primers were used. Using immunoSEQ multiplex PCR, the repertoire was profiled, and TCRdb retains in-frame clones only, with some absent. Here the sample spans 150,000 to 200,000 clones, 80% being singletons. The germline CDR1 and CDR2 sequences are WNHNN and SYGVQD (reference sequence). Unmatched junction bases numbered 6, after V lost 6 bases and J lost 5 bases. CDR3 length: 14 residues. A word on this clone: Its antigen is undetermined.

The origin of this receptor is a man aged 25 to 40 in good health and CMV-seropositive. Sequenced sample: PBMCs. V is TRBV10-1 and J is TRBJ2-2, with 7 bases aligning to TRBD1. In DNA, the CDR3 is TGCGCCAGCAGACGTGACAGGGCGACCGGGGAGCTGTTTTTT. Its protein is CASRRDRATGELFF.